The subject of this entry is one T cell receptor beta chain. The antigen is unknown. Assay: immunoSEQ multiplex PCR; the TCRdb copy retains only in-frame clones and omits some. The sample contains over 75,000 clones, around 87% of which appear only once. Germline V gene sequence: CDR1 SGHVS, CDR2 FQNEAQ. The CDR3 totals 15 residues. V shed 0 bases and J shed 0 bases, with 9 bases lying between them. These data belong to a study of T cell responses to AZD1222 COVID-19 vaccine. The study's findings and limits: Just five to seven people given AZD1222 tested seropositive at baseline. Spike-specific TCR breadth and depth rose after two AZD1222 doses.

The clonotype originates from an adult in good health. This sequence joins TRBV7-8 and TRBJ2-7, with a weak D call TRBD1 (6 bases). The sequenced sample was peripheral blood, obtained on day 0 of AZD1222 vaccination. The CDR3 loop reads CASSLADRSSYEQYF. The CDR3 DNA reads TGTGCCAGCAGCTTAGCTGACAGGTCCTCCTACGAGCAGTACTTC.